The subject of this entry is one T cell receptor beta chain. This sample was included in a study of blood T cell repertoires in COVID-19. Per the original data handling: Researchers report that nucleated cell counts were estimated from reference gene primer amplification. The assay was immunoSEQ multiplex PCR, and TCRdb's table has in-frame clones only and misses some. Clone size and V and J calls were adopted from that table, with D and trimming inferred from the DNA. The sample yields 89,000 or so clones, roughly 95% seen once. Germline V gene data show CDR1 as SGHAT and CDR2 as FQNNGV. Trimming removed 5 bases from V and 5 bases from J; junction bases left unmatched: 12. The CDR3 extends over 16 amino acids.

This receptor was identified in a human donor with active COVID-19. The donor label of this sample is uncertain. Material for sequencing was peripheral blood. V gene TRBV11-2 combines with J gene TRBJ2-3; 8 bases map to TRBD2. In nucleotides, the CDR3 is TGTGCCAGCAGCCCCAGGGAGCGGGAGTTTGGAGATACGCAGTATTTT. This sequence encodes CASSPREREFGDTQYF.